This T cell receptor (beta chain) was retrieved from a study of beta chain features in type 1 diabetes (dated by TCRdb to 2016 to 2019). About the investigation overall: Mean age, gender distribution, total cell number and subset yield were not different between patients and healthy donors. The study compared TCRB repertoires of sorted circulating CD4+ T cell subsets between recently diagnosed type 1 diabetes patients and matched healthy donors. A total of just under 110,000,000 sorted cells were examined across all samples, and RNA yield correlated strongly with the number of cells per subset. Regulatory and stem cell-like memory subsets were isolated from only 8 patients and about eight healthy donors, whereas naive and central memory subsets came from all 28 donors.

Each donor gave one peripheral blood draw, averaging approximately 110 mL, which was collected into heparinised tubes. A BD FACSAria II was used to sort naive, central memory, regulatory and stem cell-like memory CD4+ T cells with a panel that included CD45RO, CCR7, CD25, CD127, CD95 and CD27. All sorted populations exceeded 95% purity. PBMCs were isolated right away by Lymphoprep density gradient centrifugation and were stained directly, without culture. Samples were stained and sorted in pairs, with one healthy donor and one patient per experiment, so that batch effects were minimized. Results the study describes overall, beyond this receptor: PCR may preferentially amplify shorter templates, but because patient and control samples were amplified and corrected together, any resulting skew would affect both groups equally. A moderate but significant shortening of TCRB CDR3 length was observed in type 1 diabetes patients in all four CD4+ subsets. Naive, central memory and regulatory TCRB repertoires appeared more similar among patients than among healthy donors. At VDJ recombination sites, patients with type 1 diabetes made fewer insertions and deleted more nucleotides, a pattern implying thymic rearrangement abnormalities. Because cDNA was sequenced instead of genomic DNA, highly expressing activated cells could be over-represented, though the groups showed no difference in activation or CD3 levels. Because small numbers of individuals were included in the HLA sub-analyses, any influence of HLA type on TCRB rearrangement was left unresolved.

This clone was observed a few times. Its antigen is still unknown. Per-base quality was not reported, and no clone a single base away is much larger than it. The entire amount of isolated RNA was reverse transcribed using the High Capacity cDNA Reverse Transcription Kit, so the sequenced TCRB transcripts were expressed ones. Deep immunoSEQ sequencing was applied to naive, central memory and regulatory T cell samples, giving an average of roughly 3.3 million total reads per sample. Sorted cells were lysed in RLT buffer, and RNA was extracted using DNase-treated RNeasy Micro or Mini kits according to cell number. Each cell subset was processed separately to prevent cross-contamination, with patient and healthy donor samples processed together. The immunoSEQ multiplex PCR was used to amplify TCRB sequences from cDNA, generating 87-bp fragments that spanned the CDR3 region. Amplicons were sequenced on the Illumina HiSeq platform. The published analysis was carried out like this. Synthetic template baselines were used to correct PCR bias computationally, reads within Hamming distance 2 were collapsed, and singletons that could not be merged were discarded. By aligning reads against IMGT, V, D and J genes, CDR3 length, and insertions or deletions at six rearrangement sites were assigned. Within each subset, clonotype counts were normalized to sorted cell number, and only after that were true diversity and Gini coefficients computed with the tcR R package. The overlap coefficient, calculated on TCRB nucleotide sequences, was used to quantify repertoire sharing. The table was pulled from immuneACCESS by TCRdb, which kept in-frame rearrangements only. Such tables lose some clones; where checked, under half of the loss comes from unresolved V genes, and the rest has no known cause. V and J calls and clone size are copied from that table; D and trimming were computed from the DNA. A total of about 150,000 clones appear in this sample, approximately 10% of them only once. The top ten clones comprise roughly 2% of the sample.

Measured from the cysteine to the phenylalanine, the CDR3 is 16 residues long. CDR3 DNA only is kept here, 48 bases in frame from base 1. Taken from the germline V gene, the CDR1 and CDR2 loops are SGHDT and YYEEEE. V drops 0 bases and J drops 4 bases, leaving 13 bases in between. The specimen sequenced was central memory CD4+ T cells from blood. The clonotype was recovered from a man aged 18 to 30 in good health. The chain links TRBV5-6 with TRBJ2-2; no D gene can be assigned with confidence. In nucleotide form, the sequence is TGTGCCAGCAGCTTGGGGGCAGGTTATGGCACCGGGGAGCTGTTTTTT. This codes for CASSLGAGYGTGELFF.